This TCR beta chain emerged from a study of siplizumab effects on memory and regulatory T cells (dated by TCRdb to the late 2010s). With regard to the full study: The study examined how the anti-CD2 antibody siplizumab affects alloreactive T-cell subsets in allogeneic mixed lymphocyte reactions built from human PBMCs. The full study reports these points: Compared with memory T cells, unstimulated naive T cells appeared more diverse, and naive cells seemed to make a substantial contribution to the alloresponse. The cumulative frequency of alloreactive sequences traceable to unstimulated CD4+ memory T cells was significantly reduced by siplizumab. Roughly 80-97% of proliferating CD4+ or CD8+ clones could not be assigned a naive or memory phenotype. In reactions with siplizumab, an average of about 69% of mappable alloreactive CD4+ clones were Treg-derived, compared with roughly 26% in control reactions. Whether proliferating Tregs from siplizumab cultures actually had suppressive function was not functionally confirmed. Because sequences below about 10^-5 frequency were poorly captured, only a minor fraction of alloreactive clones could be mapped to unstimulated subsets.

This clone was picked up a small number of times. This receptor's antigen is unknown. No base qualities exist here, and no much larger clone lies one base off it. The same CDR3 can be traced to other DNA sequences in this sample. Sorted unstimulated T cells and proliferating T cells recovered from mixed lymphocyte reactions underwent TCRbeta CDR3 sequencing. Fresh whole blood from fewer than 12 HLA-typed healthy donors was used to isolate PBMCs. Receptors were amplified or captured by the immunoSEQ multiplex PCR assay. The deep sequencing platform assayed approximately 100,000 TCR templates per sample. Genomic DNA extracted from sorted T cells was the material used for TCRbeta CDR3 sequencing. For the original study's pipeline: Clonal analysis of TCRbeta CDR3 data was done in the R programming language. Comparing unstimulated samples against CFSE-low samples taken after the reaction was how alloreactive CD4+ and CD8+ clones were defined. Regulatory or non-regulatory origin was assigned to alloreactive CD4+ clones by matching of sequences to sorted unstimulated Treg and non-Treg repertoires. This immuneACCESS table, as held by TCRdb, lists in-frame sequences with V and J called but not all clones. Of the missing ones, under half trace to an unresolved V gene in checked studies; the others have no known cause. That table is the source of V, J and clone size, and D and trimming were worked out from the DNA. This sample is represented by some 100,000 clones; 90% to 95% of them were singletons. Over 5.5% of the sample rests with the top ten.

The clonotype comes from a human donor in good health. The source material was CD8+ T cells sorted from blood.

The DNA sequence is TGTGCCAGCAGCTTAGCAGGCGGAAGCACAGATACGCAGTATTTT. It encodes CASSLAGGSTDTQYF. Rearrangement joined TRBV7-8 to TRBJ2-3; the D gene is unclear. V is shortened by 0 bases, J by 0 bases, and the region joining them spans 7 bases. Via the germline V gene, CDR1 is SGHVS and CDR2 FQNEAQ. From its cysteine to its phenylalanine, the CDR3 spans 15 amino acids. Only the CDR3 DNA is retained, 45 bases long and in frame from the first base.